This T cell receptor (beta chain) is drawn from a study of identical twins. Using its own MiXCR run on the 5' RACE reads, TCRdb lists one record per CDR3 protein. The table records hundreds of thousands of distinct CDR3 sequences, 21% of them present only once. Germline values: CDR1 DFQATT, CDR2 SNEGSKA (reference sequence). Trimming took 1 base from V and 1 from J; bases not matched to a gene: 6. The CDR3 has 16 amino acids. The same specimen was also included in a second study, on T cells expressing NK-cell markers. This second study notes: Topping the CD3+CD56-NKG2C+ fraction as well were these clonotypes, in a few donors.

The chain recombines TRBV20-1 with TRBJ2-1; 8 bases are a match to TRBD2. The sequenced sample consisted of PBMCs. This clonotype was obtained from a woman under 30 in good health. The CDR3 spells CSARARRGVSYNEQFF. CDR3 in DNA: TGCAGTGCTAGAGCGAGGCGGGGGGTGTCCTACAATGAGCAGTTCTTC.